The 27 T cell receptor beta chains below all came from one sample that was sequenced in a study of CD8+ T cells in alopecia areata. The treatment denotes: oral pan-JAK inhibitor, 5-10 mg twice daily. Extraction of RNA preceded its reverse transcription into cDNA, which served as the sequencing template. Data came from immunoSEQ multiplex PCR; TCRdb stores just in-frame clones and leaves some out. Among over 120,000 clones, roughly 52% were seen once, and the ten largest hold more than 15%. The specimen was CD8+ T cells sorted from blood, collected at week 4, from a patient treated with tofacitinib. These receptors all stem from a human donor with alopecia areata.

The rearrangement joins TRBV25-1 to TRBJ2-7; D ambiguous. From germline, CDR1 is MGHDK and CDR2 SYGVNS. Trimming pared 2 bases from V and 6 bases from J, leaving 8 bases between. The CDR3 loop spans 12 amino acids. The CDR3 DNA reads TGTGCCAGCAGTGAAGGCAAGGGCGAGCAGTACTTC. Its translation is CASSEGKGEQYF.

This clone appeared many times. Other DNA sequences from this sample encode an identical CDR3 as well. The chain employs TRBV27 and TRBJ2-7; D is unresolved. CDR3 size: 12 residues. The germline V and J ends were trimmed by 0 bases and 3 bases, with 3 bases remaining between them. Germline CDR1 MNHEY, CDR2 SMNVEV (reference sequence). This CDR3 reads CASSLSGYEQYF. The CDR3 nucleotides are TGTGCCAGCAGTTTATCGGGCTACGAGCAGTACTTC.

The DNA for the CDR3 is TGTGCCTGGGAGGATGGTGACAGGAATTCCTACGAGCAGTACTTC. Amino acid sequence: CAWEDGDRNSYEQYF. This chain links TRBV30 with TRBJ2-7, with a possible D match to TRBD1 (6 bases). Germline V CDR1 and CDR2: GTSNPN, SVGIG (reference sequence). Deletions cut 5 bases from V and 1 base from J, with 18 bases between. The CDR3 totals 15 residues.

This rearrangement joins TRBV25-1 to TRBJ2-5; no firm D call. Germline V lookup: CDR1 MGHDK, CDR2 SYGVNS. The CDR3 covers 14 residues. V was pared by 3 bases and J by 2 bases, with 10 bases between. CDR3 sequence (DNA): TGTGCCAGCAGTGACGAGGAGATTCAAGAGACCCAGTACTTC. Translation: CASSDEEIQETQYF.

CDR3 DNA sequence: TGTGCCTGGAGTCTAAAACCCTACGAGCAGTACTTC. Protein product: CAWSLKPYEQYF. J is TRBJ2-7 and V is TRBV30; D gene ambiguous. Trimming pared 2 bases from V and 2 bases from J, leaving 7 bases between. The CDR3 spans 12 residues. In germline, CDR1 is GTSNPN, CDR2 SVGIG (reference sequence). The full variable domain, rest sourced from reference TRBV30 and TRBJ2-7, is SQTIHQWPATLVQPVGSPLSLECTVEGTSNPNLYWYRQAAGRGLQLLFYSVGIGQISSEVPQNLSASRPQDRQFILSSKKLLLSDSGFYLCAWSLKPYEQYFGPGTRLTVT.

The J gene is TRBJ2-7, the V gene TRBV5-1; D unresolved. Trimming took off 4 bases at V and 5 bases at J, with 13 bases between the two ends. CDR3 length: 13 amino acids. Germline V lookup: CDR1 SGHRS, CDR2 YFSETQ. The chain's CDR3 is CASSAGGSDEQYF. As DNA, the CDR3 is TGCGCCAGCAGCGCAGGTGGCTCGGACGAGCAGTACTTC.

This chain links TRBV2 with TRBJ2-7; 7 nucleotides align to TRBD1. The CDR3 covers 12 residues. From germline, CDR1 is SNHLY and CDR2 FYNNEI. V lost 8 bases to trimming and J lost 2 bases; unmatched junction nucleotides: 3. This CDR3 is CASFTGAYEQYF. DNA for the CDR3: TGTGCCAGCTTTACAGGGGCCTACGAGCAGTACTTC.

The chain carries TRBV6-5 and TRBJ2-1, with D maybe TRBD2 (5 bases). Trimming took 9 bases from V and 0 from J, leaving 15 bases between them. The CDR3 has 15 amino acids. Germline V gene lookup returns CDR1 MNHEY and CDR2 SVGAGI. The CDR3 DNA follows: TGTGCCAGTCAACCTAGGGAGTACTCCTACAATGAGCAGTTCTTC. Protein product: CASQPREYSYNEQFF.

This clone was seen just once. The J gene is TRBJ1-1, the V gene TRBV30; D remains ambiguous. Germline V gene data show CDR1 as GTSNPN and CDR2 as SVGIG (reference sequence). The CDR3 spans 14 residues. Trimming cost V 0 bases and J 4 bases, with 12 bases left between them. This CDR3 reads CAWSVREKGTEAFF. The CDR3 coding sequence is TGTGCCTGGAGTGTAAGGGAGAAGGGCACTGAAGCTTTCTTT.

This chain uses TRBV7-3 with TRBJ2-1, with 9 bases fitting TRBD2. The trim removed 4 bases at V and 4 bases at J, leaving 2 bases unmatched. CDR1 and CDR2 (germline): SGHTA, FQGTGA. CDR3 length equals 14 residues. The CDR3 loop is CASSYSGGYNEQFF. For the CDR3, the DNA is TGTGCCAGCAGCTATAGCGGGGGTTACAATGAGCAGTTCTTC.

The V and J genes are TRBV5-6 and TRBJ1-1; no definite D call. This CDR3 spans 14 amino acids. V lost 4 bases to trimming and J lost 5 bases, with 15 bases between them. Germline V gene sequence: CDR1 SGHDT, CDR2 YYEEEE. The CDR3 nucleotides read TGTGCCAGCAGCGCCGTTGGCGGAGGGACTGAAGCTTTCTTT. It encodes CASSAVGGGTEAFF.

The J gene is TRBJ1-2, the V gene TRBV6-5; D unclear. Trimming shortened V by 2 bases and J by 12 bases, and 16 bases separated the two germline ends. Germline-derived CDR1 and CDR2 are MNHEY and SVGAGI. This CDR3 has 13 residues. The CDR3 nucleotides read TGTGCCAGCAGTTACGGAGAAGGGATGGTAGACACCTTC. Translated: CASSYGEGMVDTF.

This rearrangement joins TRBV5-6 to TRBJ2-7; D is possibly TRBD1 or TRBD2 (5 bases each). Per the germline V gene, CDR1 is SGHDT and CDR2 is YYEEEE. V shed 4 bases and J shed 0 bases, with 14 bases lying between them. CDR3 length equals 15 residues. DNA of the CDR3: TGTGCCAGCAGCCCGGGACGCCGAAGCTCCTACGAGCAGTACTTC. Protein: CASSPGRRSSYEQYF.

This CDR3 is CSVVPQSSDYGYTF. The CDR3 region has the DNA TGCAGCGTTGTCCCGCAGAGCTCTGACTATGGCTACACCTTC. The V gene is TRBV29-1, the J gene TRBJ1-2; no firm D call. The CDR3 is 14 amino acids. Germline CDR1 reads SQVTM; CDR2 reads ANQGSEA. Trimming cost V 4 bases and J 3 bases, with 15 bases left between them.

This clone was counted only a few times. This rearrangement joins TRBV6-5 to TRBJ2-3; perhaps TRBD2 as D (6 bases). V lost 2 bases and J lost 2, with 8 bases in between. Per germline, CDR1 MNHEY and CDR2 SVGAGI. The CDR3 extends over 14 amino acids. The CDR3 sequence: CASSYRGNTDTQYF. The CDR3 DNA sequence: TGTGCCAGCAGTTACCGGGGGAACACAGATACGCAGTATTTT.

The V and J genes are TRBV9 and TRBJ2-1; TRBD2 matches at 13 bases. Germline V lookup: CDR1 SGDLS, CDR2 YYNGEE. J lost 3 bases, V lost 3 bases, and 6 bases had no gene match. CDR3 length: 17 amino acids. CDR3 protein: CASSAPGLAGRYNEQFF. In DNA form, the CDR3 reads TGTGCCAGCAGCGCTCCGGGACTAGCGGGGCGCTACAATGAGCAGTTCTTC.

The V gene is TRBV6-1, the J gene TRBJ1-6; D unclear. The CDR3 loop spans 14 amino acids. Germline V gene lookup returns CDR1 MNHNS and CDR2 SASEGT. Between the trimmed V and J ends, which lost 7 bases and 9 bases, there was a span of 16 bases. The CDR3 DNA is TGTGCCAGCACGCCTGACGGGATAGGTTCACCCCTCCACTTT. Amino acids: CASTPDGIGSPLHF.

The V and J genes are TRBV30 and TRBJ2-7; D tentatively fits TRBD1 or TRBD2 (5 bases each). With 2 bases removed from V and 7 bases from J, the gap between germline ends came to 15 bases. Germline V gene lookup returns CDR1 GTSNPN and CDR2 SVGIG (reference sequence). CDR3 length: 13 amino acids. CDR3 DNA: TGTGCCTGGAGTAAGGGACGGGTGGGGGAGCAGTACTTC. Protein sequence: CAWSKGRVGEQYF. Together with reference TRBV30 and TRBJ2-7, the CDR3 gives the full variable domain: SQTIHQWPATLVQPVGSPLSLECTVEGTSNPNLYWYRQAAGRGLQLLFYSVGIGQISSEVPQNLSASRPQDRQFILSSKKLLLSDSGFYLCAWSKGRVGEQYFGPGTRLTVT.

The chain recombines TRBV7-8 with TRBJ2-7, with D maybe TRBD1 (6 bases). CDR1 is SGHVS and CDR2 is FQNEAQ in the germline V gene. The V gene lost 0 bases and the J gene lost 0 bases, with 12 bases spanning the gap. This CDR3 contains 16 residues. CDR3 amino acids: CASSLASQGRSYEQYF. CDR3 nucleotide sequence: TGTGCCAGCAGCTTAGCTTCGCAGGGGCGCTCCTACGAGCAGTACTTC.

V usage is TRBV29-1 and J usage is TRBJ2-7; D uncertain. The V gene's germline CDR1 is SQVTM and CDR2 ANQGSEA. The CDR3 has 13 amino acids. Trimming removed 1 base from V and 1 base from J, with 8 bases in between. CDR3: CSVEVNESYEQYF. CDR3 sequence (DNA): TGCAGCGTTGAAGTGAATGAATCCTACGAGCAGTACTTC.

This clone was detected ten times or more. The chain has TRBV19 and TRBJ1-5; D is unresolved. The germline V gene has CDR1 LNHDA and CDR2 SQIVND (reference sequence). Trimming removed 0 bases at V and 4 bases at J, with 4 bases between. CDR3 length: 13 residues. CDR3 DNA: TGTGCCAGTAGTATAGATCTGAATCAGCCCCAGCATTTT. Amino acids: CASSIDLNQPQHF.

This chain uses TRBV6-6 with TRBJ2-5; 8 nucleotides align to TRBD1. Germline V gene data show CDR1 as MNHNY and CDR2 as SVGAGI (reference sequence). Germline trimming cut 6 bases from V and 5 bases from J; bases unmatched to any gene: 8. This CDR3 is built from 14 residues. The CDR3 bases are TGTGCCAGCAGACCCAGGACAGGGCCGGAGACCCAGTACTTC. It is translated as CASRPRTGPETQYF.

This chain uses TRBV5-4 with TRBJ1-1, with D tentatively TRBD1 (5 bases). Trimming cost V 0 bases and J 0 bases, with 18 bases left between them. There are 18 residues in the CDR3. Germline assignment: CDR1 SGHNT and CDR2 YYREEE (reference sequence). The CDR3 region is CASSLEGNPGIMNTEAFF. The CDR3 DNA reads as TGTGCCAGCAGCTTGGAGGGGAATCCAGGGATCATGAACACTGAAGCTTTCTTT.

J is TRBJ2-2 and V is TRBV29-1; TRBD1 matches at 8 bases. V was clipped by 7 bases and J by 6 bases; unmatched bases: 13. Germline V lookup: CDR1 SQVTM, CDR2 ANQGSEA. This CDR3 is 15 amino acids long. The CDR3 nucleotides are TGCAGCGCTGTGTCCGTGACAGGGGTCCCCGGGGAGCTGTTTTTT. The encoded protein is CSAVSVTGVPGELFF.

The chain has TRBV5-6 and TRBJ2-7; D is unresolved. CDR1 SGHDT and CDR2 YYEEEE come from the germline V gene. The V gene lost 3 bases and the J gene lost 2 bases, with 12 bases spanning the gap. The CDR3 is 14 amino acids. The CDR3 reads CASSWLDGPYEQYF. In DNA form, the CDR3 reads TGTGCCAGCAGCTGGCTTGACGGACCCTACGAGCAGTACTTC. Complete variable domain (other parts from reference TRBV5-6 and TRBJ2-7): DAGVTQSPTHLIKTRGQQVTLRCSPKSGHDTVSWYQQALGQGPQFIFQYYEEEERQRGNFPDRFSGHQFPNYSSELNVNALLLGDSALYLCASSWLDGPYEQYFGPGTRLTVT.

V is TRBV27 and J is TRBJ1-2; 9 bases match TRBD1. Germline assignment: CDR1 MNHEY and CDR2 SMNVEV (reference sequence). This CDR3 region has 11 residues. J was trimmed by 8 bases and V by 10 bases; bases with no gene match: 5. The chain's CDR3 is CATGTGMGYTF. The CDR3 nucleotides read TGTGCCACCGGGACAGGGATGGGCTACACCTTC.

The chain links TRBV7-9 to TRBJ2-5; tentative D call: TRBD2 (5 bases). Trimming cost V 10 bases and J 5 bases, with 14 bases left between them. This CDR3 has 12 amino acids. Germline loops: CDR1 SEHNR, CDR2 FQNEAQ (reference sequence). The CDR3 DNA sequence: TGTGCCACTCTAGAGCCGGGGGAGACCCAGTACTTC. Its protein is CATLEPGETQYF.